This T cell receptor (beta chain) stems from a study of technical replicates of blood from several donors. There are 15 residues in the CDR3. V shed 2 bases and J 6 bases; nucleotides not matched to a gene: 6. Germline assignment: CDR1 SGHTA and CDR2 FQGTGA. Here immunoSEQ multiplex PCR was the method, and the copy in TCRdb shows in-frame clones only, minus some. The table has under 100,000 clones, 65% to 90% seen once. Sequenced sample: PBMCs. This clonotype was obtained from a human donor in good health. Some clones in this sample may be carry-over from other donors' samples. The chain uses TRBV7-3 and TRBJ2-2, with TRBD2 matching over 7 bases. CDR3 in amino acids: CASSLGGGSPGELFF. The CDR3 region has the DNA TGTGCCAGCAGCTTAGGCGGGGGATCCCCCGGGGAGCTGTTTTTT.